This TCR beta chain was identified in a study of spatial heterogeneity in lung cancer. Time point of the sample: sample taken at primary tumor resection. Unsorted tumor, nontumor lung tissue or cryopreserved PBMC supplied the whole RNA. MiXCR was run by TCRdb on the 5' RACE reads, yielding one entry per CDR3 protein. This sample yields more than 65,000 distinct CDR3 sequences, of which over 10% are seen a single time; roughly 4.5% belongs to the top ten. The clonotype was recovered from a male donor with early-stage non-small cell lung cancer. The sample here was PBMCs, taken at surgery.

CDR3 protein: CASSYREPRETQYF. The CDR3, as DNA: TGTGCCAGCAGTTACCGGGAACCTCGAGAGACCCAGTACTTC. The genes are TRBV6-6 and TRBJ2-5; D might be TRBD2 (5 bases). V lost 2 bases and J lost 4, with 11 bases in between. The germline CDR1 and CDR2 sequences are MNHNY and SVGAGI (reference sequence). The CDR3 sequence is 14 residues long.